This T cell receptor (beta chain) was identified in a study of blood T cells in healthy people across ages. The CDR3 loop spans 15 amino acids. Unmatched junction bases numbered 9, after V lost 4 bases and J lost 2 bases. From germline, CDR1 is SGHDT and CDR2 YYEEEE. Study outcomes and limitations: Unsorted PBMCs ruled out conclusive naive versus antigen-experienced comparison.

For the second PCR, which ran for about 7 to 11 cycles, a sample-barcoded 5' primer and a J-beta primer mix were used. Each cDNA molecule carried a tag from a template-switch adaptor that contained 12 random nucleotides. Via MiXCR, TCRdb re-called the 5' RACE reads, giving one row per CDR3 protein. The sample carries about 780,000 distinct CDR3 sequences, around 45% recorded once. As to this clonotype: Its antigen is not known.

The material sequenced was blood. The rearrangement uses TRBV5-6 and TRBJ2-7; 7 bases line up with TRBD1. The sequence came from a man older than 75 in good health. DNA of the CDR3: TGTGCCAGCAGCCCGAGTCCGGGACAGACCTACGAGCAGTACTTC. Translated, it gives CASSPSPGQTYEQYF.